This T cell receptor (beta chain) was sequenced during a study of T cells after yellow fever vaccination. This clonotype showed up many times. CDR1 is MNHEY and CDR2 is SVGAGI in the germline V gene. The CDR3 has 14 residues. V shed 2 bases and J shed 6 bases, with 8 bases lying between them. TCRdb re-called the 5' RACE reads with MiXCR, one entry per CDR3 protein. The sample consists of 250,000 to 300,000 distinct CDR3 sequences, about 10% of them appearing once. The rearrangement uses TRBV6-5 and TRBJ1-6; maybe TRBD1 (5 bases). The sample here was CD4+ T cells sorted from PBMCs, taken 5 days after the yellow fever booster vaccination. The sequence was collected from a man younger than 30 who received the YFV17D yellow fever vaccine. As DNA, the CDR3 is TGTGCCAGCAGTTACCGACAGTTTAATTCACCCCTCCACTTT. This sequence encodes CASSYRQFNSPLHF.